This is a list of T cell receptor beta chains from one sample in a study of Ad26.COV2.S vaccination and SARS-CoV-2 variants. TCRdb's copy holds only in-frame clones and misses some; the assay was immunoSEQ multiplex PCR. The data show some 320,000 clones, approximately 80% seen once. Sequenced here: peripheral blood, sampled in a trial of Ad26.COV2.S vaccine versus placebo. These receptor sequences come from a person aged 18-65 years who received the Ad26.COV2.S COVID-19 vaccine or a placebo. Both conserved end residues are part of each CDR3. Fields, in order: CDR3 protein, CDR3 DNA, J gene, V gene, D gene, clone size, CDR3 length. D genes are given only for firm matches. Size is omitted from some rows. Given values are once, few, many or a class for expanded clones.

CASSWGDGSSYEQYF,TGCGCCAGCAGCTGGGGGGACGGGAGCTCCTACGAGCAGTACTTC,TRBJ2-7,TRBV5-1,-,-,15
CASSETGTTYEQYF,TGTGCCAGCAGCGAGACAGGGACTACCTACGAGCAGTACTTC,TRBJ2-7,TRBV9,-,-,14
CASSPGQGFVGELFF,TGTGCCAGCAGCCCGGGACAGGGCTTCGTCGGGGAGCTGTTTTTT,TRBJ2-2,TRBV28,TRBD1,few,15
CASSTLRRTAVGRVSYEQYF,TGTGCCAGCAGCACCTTGAGAAGGACCGCGGTTGGAAGGGTCTCCTACGAGCAGTACTTC,TRBJ2-7,TRBV28,-,-,20
CASSFDRGRNQPQHF,TGTGCCAGCAGCTTCGACAGGGGCCGCAATCAGCCCCAGCATTTT,TRBJ1-5,TRBV7-8,TRBD1,once,15
CASSYSGQGKTEAFF,TGTGCCAGCAGTTACTCGGGACAGGGAAAAACTGAAGCTTTCTTT,TRBJ1-1,TRBV6-5,TRBD1,-,15
CSVVHGELGSNEQFF,TGCAGCGTTGTCCACGGGGAGCTTGGATCGAATGAGCAGTTCTTC,TRBJ2-1,TRBV29-1,-,-,15
CASSPHAGYEQYF,TGTGCCAGCAGTCCACACGCCGGATACGAGCAGTACTTC,TRBJ2-7,TRBV2,-,once,13
CASRPPGQGIPNYGYTF,TGCGCCTCCAGGCCCCCGGGACAGGGAATCCCTAACTATGGCTACACCTTC,TRBJ1-2,TRBV4-1,TRBD1,-,17
CASRVRPFGSGNTIYF,TGTGCCAGCAGGGTTAGACCCTTTGGCTCTGGAAACACCATATATTTT,TRBJ1-3,TRBV5-8,-,-,16
CASSPRTGARYGYTF,TGTGCCAGCAGCCCCCGGACAGGGGCTCGATATGGCTACACCTTC,TRBJ1-2,TRBV7-8,TRBD1,-,15
CASSLRSFPDADTQYF,TGTGCCAGCAGCTTAAGATCCTTCCCAGATGCGGATACGCAGTATTTT,TRBJ2-3,TRBV11-1,-,-,16
CASSLKGMTGAFREQYF,TGTGCCAGCAGTCTAAAAGGGATGACAGGGGCTTTTCGCGAGCAGTACTTC,TRBJ2-7,TRBV6-6,TRBD1,-,17
CASRGDRRENTIYF,TGTGCCAGCAGGGGGGACAGGAGGGAAAACACCATATATTTT,TRBJ1-3,TRBV28,TRBD1,-,14
CASSTGGGAEQYF,TGTGCCAGCAGCACAGGGGGCGGGGCCGAGCAGTACTTC,TRBJ2-7,TRBV7-8,TRBD1,-,13
CASSLRLQGETQYF,TGTGCCAGCAGCTTAAGGCTCCAGGGGGAGACCCAGTACTTC,TRBJ2-5,TRBV13,-,-,14
CASSLGSSGGFYEQYF,TGTGCCAGCAGCTTAGGTTCTAGCGGGGGATTCTACGAGCAGTACTTC,TRBJ2-7,TRBV13,TRBD2,-,16
CSARGQGGGNTIYF,TGCAGCGCCAGGGGCCAGGGTGGGGGAAACACCATATATTTT,TRBJ1-3,TRBV29-1,-,-,14